Sequencing of this TCR beta chain was carried out in a study of blood T cell repertoires in COVID-19. At the level of the study: COVID-19 samples collected from the United States, Italy and Spain covered acute and convalescent phases. T cells, B-cell-depleted T cells, or PBMCs provided the cDNA or gDNA that served as material.

Trimming left V 2 bases short and J 2 bases short, with 4 bases between. The CDR3 sequence is 13 residues long. Germline V gene lookup returns CDR1 SGHTA and CDR2 FQGTGA. Original handling: Estimation of nucleated cell counts relied on the amplification of reference gene primers. Clones were sequenced by immunoSEQ multiplex PCR, and TCRdb holds only the in-frame ones, with some missing. V and J calls and clone size come straight from that table; D and trimming were deduced from the DNA. The table includes some 57,000 clones, about 88% detected once. This sequence joins TRBV7-3 and TRBJ1-3; D gene uncertain. The sequenced sample consisted of peripheral blood. The receptor was isolated from a man aged 60-69 years with acute or convalescent COVID-19. The CDR3 is CASSLYTGNTIYF. The CDR3 DNA is TGTGCCAGCAGCTTATATACTGGAAACACCATATATTTT.